This T cell receptor (beta chain) derives from a study of blood T cell repertoires in COVID-19. Study-wide background: The United States, Italy and Spain provided the acute and convalescent COVID-19 samples.

The CDR3 has 16 amino acids. From germline, CDR1 is SGHVS and CDR2 FQNEAQ. Trimming removed 4 bases from V and 2 bases from J; junction bases left unmatched: 9. Clones were read by immunoSEQ multiplex PCR, and TCRdb kept only the in-frame ones, dropping some. In the table there are a few hundred thousand clones, more than 75% of which are singletons. Ages ranged from roughly 18 to 100 years, with residence in 24 US areas. V gene TRBV7-8 combines with J gene TRBJ2-3, with 7 positions matching TRBD1. Sequenced: PBMCs or T cells enriched from blood (not recorded which). This clonotype originated in a woman aged 18-30 years who had recovered from COVID-19. CDR3 residues: CASSSNVGTDTDTQYF. The DNA for the CDR3 is TGTGCCAGCAGCTCGAACGTCGGGACAGACACAGATACGCAGTATTTT.